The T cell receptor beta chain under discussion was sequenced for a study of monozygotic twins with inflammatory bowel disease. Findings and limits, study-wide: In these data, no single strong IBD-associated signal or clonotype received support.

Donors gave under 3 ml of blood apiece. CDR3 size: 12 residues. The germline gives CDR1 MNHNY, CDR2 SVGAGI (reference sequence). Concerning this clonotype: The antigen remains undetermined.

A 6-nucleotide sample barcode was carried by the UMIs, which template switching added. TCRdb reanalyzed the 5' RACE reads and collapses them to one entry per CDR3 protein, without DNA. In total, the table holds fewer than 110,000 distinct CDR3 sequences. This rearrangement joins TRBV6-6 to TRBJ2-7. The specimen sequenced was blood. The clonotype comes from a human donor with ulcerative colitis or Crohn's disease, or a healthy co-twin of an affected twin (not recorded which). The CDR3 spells CASSHSPNEQYF.